The 28 T cell receptor beta chains below come from one sample, sequenced in a study of human T cells and chemical hapten exposure. The authors' total RNA extraction used unfractionated whole blood. What the library attached to individual cDNA molecules were unique molecular identifiers. TCRdb called the reads again in MiXCR, with one record for every CDR3 protein. This sample has about 120,000 distinct CDR3 sequences; 8.5% occur once, and the top ten carry 1.4%. The specimen sequenced was whole blood. The receptors were sampled from a human donor in good health. Some clones in this sample may be carry-over from other donors' samples.

This clonotype occurred many times. The V and J genes are TRBV28 and TRBJ2-1; TRBD1 matches at 11 bases. With V trimmed by 6 bases and J by 4 bases, 8 bases remained unmatched. Germline V lookup: CDR1 MDHEN, CDR2 SYDVKM. The CDR3 has 16 amino acids. The CDR3 nucleotides are TGTGCCAGCAGAGAGTCCGGGACAGGGGGTTACAATGAGCAGTTCTTC. Translating gives CASRESGTGGYNEQFF.

There are many counts of this clonotype. The chain joins TRBV6-6 to TRBJ1-2; D is undetermined. This CDR3 is 17 amino acids long. Germline V CDR1 and CDR2: MNHNY, SVGAGI (reference sequence). Deletions cut 2 bases from V and 0 bases from J, with 16 bases between. The CDR3 reads CASSYPGRYGANYGYTF. CDR3 in DNA: TGTGCCAGCAGTTACCCCGGACGGTACGGAGCTAACTATGGCTACACCTTC.

This chain joins TRBV6-1 and TRBJ2-3; weak D call: TRBD2 (7 bases). Trimming removed 7 bases from V and 3 bases from J, with 23 bases in between. Germline loops: CDR1 MNHNS, CDR2 SASEGT. There are 17 residues in the CDR3. As DNA, the CDR3 is TGTGCCAGCATCCCGACGCAACTAGGGGGGGGGACAGATACGCAGTATTTT. As protein: CASIPTQLGGGTDTQYF.

In its sample, this clonotype was seen many times. This chain joins TRBV12-3 or TRBV12-4 and TRBJ1-5; no definite D call. Trimming took 7 bases from V and 4 from J, leaving 11 bases between them. The CDR3 has 13 amino acids. The CDR3: CASTPRGNQPQHF. Written as DNA, the CDR3 is TGTGCCAGCACCCCTCGAGGGAATCAGCCCCAGCATTTT.

Only a few counts were recorded for this clonotype. The gene calls are TRBV2 and TRBJ1-5, with no clear D. This CDR3 spans 13 amino acids. Germline V CDR1 and CDR2: SNHLY, FYNNEI. The V and J ends lost 9 bases and 3 bases respectively, with 12 bases between them. CDR3 residues: CASRVSNNQPQHF. CDR3 coding DNA: TGTGCCAGTAGGGTTAGCAACAATCAGCCCCAGCATTTT.

This clonotype was observed at least ten times. The conserved final phenylalanine or tryptophan is absent from the CDR3, which likely points to a read error. The DNA is omitted, as the CDR3 cannot be located on it reliably, and the CDR3 follows TCRdb's listing. J is TRBJ1-1 and V is TRBV10-3; the DNA was not compared with TRBD1, the D call given in the table. The CDR3 extends over 13 residues, inclusive of both ends. Germline-derived CDR1 and CDR2 are ENHRY and SYGVKD. This chain's CDR3 is CAISENSRDLYLG.

This clonotype came up many times. V gene TRBV20-1 combines with J gene TRBJ2-1; 11 nucleotides align to TRBD2. The length of the CDR3 is 18 residues. Per the germline V gene, CDR1 is DFQATT and CDR2 is SNEGSKA (reference sequence). Trimming took 2 bases from V and 6 from J; bases not matched to a gene: 15. The CDR3 bases are TGCAGTGCTAGATTGGGGGTTGCGGGACTAGCGGTATCCAATGAGCAGTTCTTC. Translating it yields CSARLGVAGLAVSNEQFF.

This clonotype came up many times. The V gene is TRBV29-1, the J gene TRBJ2-7; D is unresolved. CDR1 and CDR2 (germline): SQVTM, ANQGSEA. With 2 bases removed from V and 7 bases from J, the gap between germline ends came to 15 bases. CDR3 length equals 13 residues. CDR3 nucleotides: TGCAGCGTTGAAACAGATCCGTCGAGGGAGCAGTACTTC. Translated: CSVETDPSREQYF.

The rearrangement links TRBV12-3 or TRBV12-4 to TRBJ2-1; D remains unclear. The CDR3 runs 14 residues. The V and J ends lost 4 bases and 0 bases respectively, with 7 bases between them. In DNA form, the CDR3 reads TGTGCCAGCAGTTCCACAGACTCCTACAATGAGCAGTTCTTC. Translating gives CASSSTDSYNEQFF.

The V and J genes are TRBV5-1 and TRBJ2-7; D possibly corresponds to TRBD1 (6 bases). CDR3 size: 14 residues. Germline V lookup: CDR1 SGHRS, CDR2 YFSETQ. The V end lost 3 bases, the J end lost 7 bases, and 17 bases lay between the germline ends. CDR3: CASSSRGGAEEQYF. CDR3 nucleotides: TGCGCCAGCAGCTCCAGGGGTGGGGCCGAGGAGCAGTACTTC.

The chain employs TRBV20-1 and TRBJ2-7, with no clear D. V lost 1 base and J lost 7, with 11 bases in between. The CDR3 spans 12 residues. From germline, CDR1 is DFQATT and CDR2 SNEGSKA (reference sequence). The DNA for the CDR3 is TGCAGTGCTAGAGGATCCTCTCAGGAGCAGTACTTC. Protein product: CSARGSSQEQYF.

This clonotype was seen a handful of times. V gene TRBV7-6 combines with J gene TRBJ2-7; possible D gene TRBD1, 6 bases. The germline CDR1 and CDR2 sequences are SGHVS and FNYEAQ. The germline V and J ends were trimmed by 1 base and 0 bases, with 10 bases remaining between them. The CDR3 has 15 amino acids. Written as DNA, the CDR3 is TGTGCCAGCAGCTTAGGGGACAAGGCCTCCTACGAGCAGTACTTC. Translating it yields CASSLGDKASYEQYF.

In this sample, this clonotype turned up a few times. V usage is TRBV27 and J usage is TRBJ2-3; TRBD2 matches at 10 bases. The V gene end was trimmed by 5 bases and the J gene end by 2 bases; junction bases not matched to a gene: 7. CDR1 MNHEY and CDR2 SMNVEV come from the germline V gene (reference sequence). The CDR3 runs to 16 residues. CDR3 nucleotides: TGTGCCAGCAGTGCCTGGACTAGCGGAAACACAGATACGCAGTATTTT. Encoded protein: CASSAWTSGNTDTQYF.

In this sample, this clonotype turned up a few times. The genes are TRBV19 and TRBJ2-5; D may be TRBD1 (5 bases). The germline gives CDR1 LNHDA, CDR2 SQIVND (reference sequence). The V gene lost 3 bases and the J gene lost 0 bases, with 14 bases spanning the gap. The CDR3 extends over 16 amino acids. The chain's CDR3 is CASSIGDSANQETQYF. The CDR3 bases are TGTGCCAGTAGTATTGGCGACAGTGCTAACCAAGAGACCCAGTACTTC.

This clonotype has just a few counts. This rearrangement joins TRBV9 to TRBJ2-1, with D possibly TRBD2 on 5 matching bases. The germline V and J ends were trimmed by 0 bases and 0 bases, with 10 bases remaining between them. From germline, CDR1 is SGDLS and CDR2 YYNGEE. The CDR3 totals 16 residues. The CDR3 nucleotides are TGTGCCAGCAGCGTAGCTACGGGGAGCTCCTACAATGAGCAGTTCTTC. This encodes CASSVATGSSYNEQFF.

This sequence joins TRBV2 and TRBJ1-2; a possible D gene is TRBD1 (6 bases). V gave up 7 bases and J gave up 2 bases, with 8 bases separating them. The germline V gene encodes CDR1 SNHLY and CDR2 FYNNEI. This CDR3 spans 12 amino acids. The CDR3 region is CASNQGNYGYTF. The CDR3 DNA sequence: TGTGCCAGCAATCAGGGGAACTATGGCTACACCTTC.

This clonotype was recorded a few times. J is TRBJ2-1 and V is TRBV20-1; the match to TRBD2 covers 8 bases. CDR1 is DFQATT and CDR2 is SNEGSKA in the germline V gene (reference sequence). Germline trimming cut 6 bases from V and 9 bases from J; bases unmatched to any gene: 10. This CDR3 comprises 13 residues. CDR3 DNA: TGCAGTGCGCGTCCGGGGGGGGCGGGTGAGCAGTTCTTC. This encodes CSARPGGAGEQFF.

This rearrangement joins TRBV6-6 to TRBJ2-7, with TRBD1 matching over 11 bases. The CDR3 extends over 16 amino acids. V was pared by 4 bases and J by 0 bases, with 5 bases of the junction left unmatched. Germline CDR1 and CDR2: MNHNY and SVGAGI (reference sequence). Written as DNA, the CDR3 is TGTGCCAGCAGTTTTCCGGACAGGGGGCCCTCCTACGAGCAGTACTTC. Residues: CASSFPDRGPSYEQYF.

In its sample, this clonotype was seen a few times. The chain joins TRBV15 to TRBJ1-5, with D possibly matching TRBD1 (5 bases). The germline gives CDR1 LNHNV, CDR2 YYDKDF (reference sequence). Between the trimmed V and J ends, which lost 3 bases and 6 bases, there was a span of 15 bases. The CDR3 extends over 15 amino acids. This CDR3 is CATSRGTGEGQPQHF. CDR3 nucleotide sequence: TGTGCCACCAGCAGGGGGACGGGGGAAGGTCAGCCCCAGCATTTT.

The chain combines TRBV6-6 with TRBJ2-6, with D unresolved. The CDR3 covers 15 residues. Germline values: CDR1 MNHNY, CDR2 SVGAGI (reference sequence). Trimming took off 7 bases at V and 0 bases at J, with 10 bases between the two ends. CDR3 bases: TGTGCCAGCACCCTCTTTACCTCTGGGGCCAACGTCCTGACTTTC. Translated, it gives CASTLFTSGANVLTF.

This clonotype turned up a few times. The chain uses TRBV13 and TRBJ2-5, with 9 bases matching TRBD1. In germline, CDR1 is PRHDT, CDR2 FYEKMQ (reference sequence). This CDR3 contains 12 residues. V dropped 9 bases and J dropped 4; count of bases not matched to a gene: 3. For the CDR3, the DNA is TGTGCCAGTGTGGACAGGGGAGAGACCCAGTACTTC. Its translation is CASVDRGETQYF. The variable domain in full, with the rest retrieved from reference TRBV13 and TRBJ2-5, is AAGVIQSPRHLIKEKRETATLKCYPIPRHDTVYWYQQGPGQDPQFLISFYEKMQSDKGSIPDRFSAQQFSDYHSELNMSSLELGDSALYFCASVDRGETQYFGPGTRLLVL.

This clonotype came up many times. The chain combines TRBV20-1 with TRBJ2-7; TRBD2 is a possible D gene (5 bases). V shed 3 bases and J shed 2 bases, with 11 bases lying between them. This CDR3 is 13 amino acids long. Germline assignment: CDR1 DFQATT and CDR2 SNEGSKA (reference sequence). The CDR3 reads CSASYGVAYEQYF. The CDR3 coding sequence is TGCAGTGCTAGTTACGGGGTCGCCTACGAGCAGTACTTC.

This clonotype has only a few counts. The chain joins TRBV29-1 to TRBJ2-7, with 7 bases matching TRBD2. The ends lost 5 bases at V and 1 base at J; junction bases unmatched: 11. Germline V gives CDR1 SQVTM, CDR2 ANQGSEA. The CDR3 sequence is 15 residues long. CDR3 coding DNA: TGCAGCGTTCGCATTCTAGCGGAGATGTCCTACGAGCAGTACTTC. This gives the protein CSVRILAEMSYEQYF.

The chain recombines TRBV20-1 with TRBJ2-3, with 13 bases that match TRBD2. This CDR3 is built from 18 residues. V was pared by 0 bases and J by 4 bases, with 10 bases of the junction left unmatched. Germline V gene data show CDR1 as DFQATT and CDR2 as SNEGSKA (reference sequence). The CDR3 DNA follows: TGCAGTGCTAGAGATCTGACTAGCGGGAGGCGTAATCCAGATACGCAGTATTTT. The encoded protein is CSARDLTSGRRNPDTQYF.

V usage is TRBV6-5 and J usage is TRBJ2-7; possibly TRBD2 for D (6 bases). The CDR3 length is 15 residues. Germline assignment: CDR1 MNHEY and CDR2 SVGAGI. Trimming left V 2 bases short and J 7 bases short, with 18 bases between. In DNA, the CDR3 is TGTGCCAGCAGTTACGATCTGGGCGGCGGAGGGGAGCAGTACTTC. Protein: CASSYDLGGGGEQYF.

The V gene is TRBV29-1, the J gene TRBJ2-3; no clear D gene. V gave up 3 bases and J gave up 2 bases, with 9 bases separating them. Germline V gene data show CDR1 as SQVTM and CDR2 as ANQGSEA. This CDR3 region has 13 residues. The CDR3 sequence: CSVEAVNTDTQYF. The CDR3 coding sequence is TGCAGCGTTGAGGCCGTCAACACAGATACGCAGTATTTT.

J is TRBJ1-2 and V is TRBV9; no clear D gene. Germline values: CDR1 SGDLS, CDR2 YYNGEE. The CDR3 runs to 15 residues. Trimming cost V 0 bases and J 6 bases, with 15 bases left between them. CDR3 nucleotide sequence: TGTGCCAGCAGCGTAGGGGCAGCCTTTAAGGATGGCTACACCTTC. This sequence encodes CASSVGAAFKDGYTF. Full variable domain (outside the CDR3, taken from reference TRBV9 and TRBJ1-2): DSGVTQTPKHLITATGQRVTLRCSPRSGDLSVYWYQQSLDQGLQFLIQYYNGEERAKGNILERFSAQQFPDLHSELNLSSLELGDSALYFCASSVGAAFKDGYTFGSGTRLTVV.

The chain recombines TRBV12-5 with TRBJ1-6, with D unresolved. V lost 2 bases and J lost 4, with 6 bases in between. There are 14 residues in the CDR3. Germline V lookup: CDR1 LGHNT, CDR2 FRNRAP. In DNA form, the CDR3 reads TGTGCTAGTGGTTTGACAGAGTATAATTCACCCCTCCACTTT. It yields the protein CASGLTEYNSPLHF.